Listed below are T cell receptor beta chains from one sample, sequenced in a study of blood T cell repertoires in COVID-19. Assay: immunoSEQ multiplex PCR; the TCRdb copy retains only in-frame clones and omits some. This table holds around 250,000 clones, about 88% found once. The sequencing sample was made of peripheral blood. The receptor set was obtained from a man younger than 30 with active or convalescent COVID-19. Both conserved end residues are part of each CDR3. D genes are given only for firm matches. The size entry is marked missing in some rows and otherwise reads once, few, many or a size class.

clone_size	d_call	v_call	j_call	cdr3_nt	cdr3_aa
NA	TRBD1	TRBV24-1	TRBJ1-4	TGTGCCACCAGTGACCCTGGACAGGGAACTAATGAAAAACTGTTTTTT	CATSDPGQGTNEKLFF
NA	NA	TRBV20-1	TRBJ1-2	TGCAGTGCTTCAGATGGCTACACCTTC	CSASDGYTF
NA	NA	TRBV7-2	TRBJ1-6	TGTGCCAGCAGCTTAGGCCCGGGTTCACCCCTCCACTTT	CASSLGPGSPLHF
NA	TRBD1	TRBV14	TRBJ1-1	TGTGCCAGCAGCCAAGCGGGGACAGGGAACATCTCCCCTGAAGCTTTCTTT	CASSQAGTGNISPEAFF
few	TRBD1	TRBV5-5	TRBJ1-5	TGTGCCAGCAGCTCAACCGGACAGGACAATCAGCCCCAGCATTTT	CASSSTGQDNQPQHF
NA	TRBD2	TRBV30	TRBJ2-3	TGTGCGCTAGCGGGGACACGCACAGATACGCAGTATTTT	CALAGTRTDTQYF
NA	TRBD2	TRBV14	TRBJ2-5	TGTGCCAGCAGCCAAGGATTATCTAGCGGGTTCCAAGAGACCCAGTACTTC	CASSQGLSSGFQETQYF
few	NA	TRBV7-3	TRBJ2-2	TGTGCCAGCAGCTTCCAGAACGCGAACACCGGGGAGCTGTTTTTT	CASSFQNANTGELFF
NA	TRBD1	TRBV7-8	TRBJ1-2	TGTGCCAGCAGCGGCAGACAGGGTACAGCGGACTATGGCTACACCTTC	CASSGRQGTADYGYTF
NA	TRBD2	TRBV13	TRBJ2-3	TGTGCCAGCAGCCTAGGACTAGCCACAGATACGCAGTATTTT	CASSLGLATDTQYF
NA	TRBD1	TRBV9	TRBJ2-5	TGTGCCAGCAGCGGAAATACAGGGGGAGGAGAGACCCAGTACTTC	CASSGNTGGGETQYF
NA	NA	TRBV18	TRBJ2-2	TGTGCCAGCTCACTGATGGACAACGCGAACACCGGGGAGCTGTTTTTT	CASSLMDNANTGELFF
NA	TRBD1	TRBV19	TRBJ1-5	TGTGCCAGTAGTAGACAGGGGGTAAGCAATCAGCCCCAGCATTTT	CASSRQGVSNQPQHF
NA	TRBD2	TRBV5-1	TRBJ2-2	TGCGCCAGCAGCAATGGACTAGCGGGAGGAAACACCGGGGAGCTGTTTTTT	CASSNGLAGGNTGELFF
NA	TRBD1	TRBV29-1	TRBJ1-1	TGCAGCCCCCCCCACCGGGACAGGGGGACGAACACTGAAGCTTTCTTT	CSPPHRDRGTNTEAFF
once	NA	TRBV4-1	TRBJ2-6	TGCGCCAGCAGCCCGGTAGCCTCTGGGGCCAACGTCCTGACTTTC	CASSPVASGANVLTF
NA	TRBD1	TRBV29-1	TRBJ1-2	TGCAGCGTTGGGGGACAGGGCTATGGCTACACCTTC	CSVGGQGYGYTF
NA	NA	TRBV24-1	TRBJ2-1	TGTGCCACCAGTGATTATCGGGCAGGGGTCCATGAGCAGTTCTTC	CATSDYRAGVHEQFF
many	NA	TRBV4-1	TRBJ1-1	TGCGCCAGCAGACAGGGACCCTTGGCTTTCTTT	CASRQGPLAFF
NA	TRBD2	TRBV6-6	TRBJ2-3	TGTGCCAGCAGTTATACACCTAGCGGGAGCCATACGCAGTATTTT	CASSYTPSGSHTQYF
NA	TRBD1	TRBV27	TRBJ1-2	TGTGCCAGCAAACAGGGGGACAATGGCTACACCTTC	CASKQGDNGYTF
NA	NA	TRBV5-1	TRBJ2-5	TGCGCCAGCAGCTTGGGACAGGGAGGAGAGACCCAGTACTTC	CASSLGQGGETQYF
NA	NA	TRBV29-1	TRBJ2-3	TGCAGCTCCCGTGGGGGGAGCACAGATACGCAGTATTTT	CSSRGGSTDTQYF
NA	NA	TRBV7-9	TRBJ1-1	TGTGCCAGCAGTTACATTGAGAACACTGAAGCTTTCTTT	CASSYIENTEAFF
NA	NA	TRBV6-2/TRBV6-3	TRBJ1-3	TGTGCCAGCAGTTACTCGTCAGGAAACACCATATATTTT	CASSYSSGNTIYF
NA	NA	TRBV19	TRBJ1-4	TGTGCCAGTAGTTCCAAGACAGCTCGACGGGAAAAACTGTTTTTT	CASSSKTARREKLFF
NA	TRBD1	TRBV4-3	TRBJ1-4	TGCGCCAGCAGCCAAGAAACAGGGGGATTTTTACGGAATGAAAAACTGTTTTTT	CASSQETGGFLRNEKLFF
NA	TRBD1	TRBV6-5	TRBJ1-2	TGTGCCAGCAGTACACTAACAGGGGGTGGGGGCTACACCTTC	CASSTLTGGGGYTF
NA	TRBD1	TRBV7-2	TRBJ1-5	TGTGCCAGCAGCCCCGACAGGGGGCATCAGCCCCAGCATTTT	CASSPDRGHQPQHF
NA	NA	TRBV6-1	TRBJ1-1	TGTGCCAGCAGTGAAGTGGGGACACAGAACACTGAAGCTTTCTTT	CASSEVGTQNTEAFF
NA	TRBD2	TRBV28	TRBJ2-3	TGTGCCAGCAGTCCAAATACTAGCGGGGGGGCCACAGATACGCAGTATTTT	CASSPNTSGGATDTQYF
NA	NA	TRBV6-1	TRBJ1-4	TGTGCCAGCAGTGAACAGGTTGAAAAACTGTTTTTT	CASSEQVEKLFF
NA	TRBD2	TRBV19	TRBJ2-1	TGTGCCAGTAGTATAACCGGGGGGGCCGAAAATGAGCAGTTCTTC	CASSITGGAENEQFF
NA	NA	TRBV5-1	TRBJ2-5	TGCGCCAGCAGCTTGGGTCCGGGAAAAGAGACCCAGTACTTC	CASSLGPGKETQYF
NA	NA	TRBV11-2	TRBJ2-5	TGTGCCAGCAGCTTAGTGCCACTGCAAGAGACCCAGTACTTC	CASSLVPLQETQYF
NA	TRBD1	TRBV30	TRBJ2-6	TGTGCCCGAGGGACAGGGAGTGGGGCCAACGTCCTGACTTTC	CARGTGSGANVLTF
NA	TRBD2	TRBV2	TRBJ2-2	TGTGCCAGCGTTCGGGAGGCCCCCACCGGGGAGCTGTTTTTT	CASVREAPTGELFF
NA	NA	TRBV3-1/TRBV3-2	TRBJ2-5	TGTGCCAGCAGCCAAGATCGGGTGGGGGGTACCCAGTACTTC	CASSQDRVGGTQYF
NA	NA	TRBV16	TRBJ1-6	TGTGCCAGCAGCCCCACTGGGCCTTACCATAATTCACCCCTCCACTTT	CASSPTGPYHNSPLHF
NA	TRBD1	TRBV7-3	TRBJ2-6	TGTGCCAGCAGCCCCCTCGGGACAGGGTATTCTGGGGCCAACGTCCTGACTTTC	CASSPLGTGYSGANVLTF
NA	NA	TRBV27	TRBJ1-5	TGTGCCAGTGGAGGAGGGCTGGCCAATCAGCCCCAGCATTTT	CASGGGLANQPQHF
NA	TRBD2	TRBV6-5	TRBJ2-7	TGTGCCAGCAGCTCCAGCGGGGGATTCGAGCAGTACTTC	CASSSSGGFEQYF
NA	NA	TRBV9	TRBJ2-4	TGTGCCAGCAGCGTAGCTACGGGGTTCGCCAAAAACATTCAGTACTTC	CASSVATGFAKNIQYF
NA	NA	TRBV25-1	TRBJ2-7	TGTGCCAGCAGTCCTGGAGGGTTCCACGAGCAGTACTTC	CASSPGGFHEQYF
NA	TRBD2	TRBV4-3	TRBJ2-7	TGCGCCAGCAGCCAAGACTTCAGTAGCGGGAGCTACGAGCAGTACTTC	CASSQDFSSGSYEQYF
once	NA	TRBV7-2	TRBJ2-4	TGTGCCAGCAGCACGGACCTCGGGGACATTCAGTACTTC	CASSTDLGDIQYF
NA	TRBD2	TRBV5-1	TRBJ2-7	TGCGCCAGCAGCTGGGGAATCCTCGGGGGGACGAACTACGAGCAGTACTTC	CASSWGILGGTNYEQYF
NA	TRBD2	TRBV28	TRBJ2-1	TGTGCCAGCAGCATTGGACTAGCGGGGAACAATGAGCAGTTCTTC	CASSIGLAGNNEQFF
NA	NA	TRBV5-6	TRBJ2-7	TGTGGCTCCGACCCCGGGGACGAGCAGTACTTC	CGSDPGDEQYF
NA	TRBD2	TRBV29-1	TRBJ2-3	TGCAGCGTTGCTAGCGGAAACACAGATACGCAGTATTTT	CSVASGNTDTQYF
NA	NA	TRBV6-2/TRBV6-3	TRBJ1-5	TGTGCCAGCAGTTACCCATCGGTACGGGGGCAGCCCCAGCATTTT	CASSYPSVRGQPQHF
NA	NA	TRBV11-3	TRBJ2-1	TGTGCCAGCAGCCGACTGAATGAGCAGTTCTTC	CASSRLNEQFF
NA	TRBD1	TRBV7-8	TRBJ2-7	TGTGCCAGCAGCTCCCTGGACAGGGGCCACGAGCAGTACTTC	CASSSLDRGHEQYF
NA	TRBD1	TRBV27	TRBJ2-7	TGTGCCAGCAGTTTACAGGGGGTCTACGAGCAGTACTTC	CASSLQGVYEQYF
NA	NA	TRBV3-1/TRBV3-2	TRBJ2-3	TGTGCCAGCAGCCAATTACCGGGGATCTTCACAGATACGCAGTATTTT	CASSQLPGIFTDTQYF
few	NA	TRBV9	TRBJ2-1	TGTGCCAGCAGCGCCTACCCTGAGGGCGATGAGCAGTTCTTC	CASSAYPEGDEQFF
NA	TRBD1	TRBV28	TRBJ1-6	TGTGCCAGCAGTCTACCGGGACAGGGTCGCTCACCCCTCCACTTT	CASSLPGQGRSPLHF
NA	NA	TRBV5-1	TRBJ1-2	TGCGCCAGCTACGACAATCCAGCTAACTATGGCTACACCTTC	CASYDNPANYGYTF
NA	NA	TRBV4-2	TRBJ1-4	TGTGCCAGCAGCCTACCGCGGGGGGATGAAAAACTGTTTTTT	CASSLPRGDEKLFF
NA	TRBD2	TRBV14	TRBJ2-7	TGTGCCAGCAGCCCCCTCAGCGGGGTCGGGTACGAGCAGTACTTC	CASSPLSGVGYEQYF